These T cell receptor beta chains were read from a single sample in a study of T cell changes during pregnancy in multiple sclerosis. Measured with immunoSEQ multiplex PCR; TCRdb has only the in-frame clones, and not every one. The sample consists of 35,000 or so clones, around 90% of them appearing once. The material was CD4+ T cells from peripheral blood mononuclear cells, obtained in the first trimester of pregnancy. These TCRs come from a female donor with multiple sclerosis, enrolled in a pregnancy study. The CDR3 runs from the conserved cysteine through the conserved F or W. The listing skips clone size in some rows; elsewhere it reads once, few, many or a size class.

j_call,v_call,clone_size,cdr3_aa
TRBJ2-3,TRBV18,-,CASSPLPGDTDTQYF
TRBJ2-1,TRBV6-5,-,CASSRLAGGANEQFF
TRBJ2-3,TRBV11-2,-,CASSLDRRAGSTDTQYF
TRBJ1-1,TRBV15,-,CATSGRLGARTEAFF
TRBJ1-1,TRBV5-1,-,CASSWDRFFDSNTEAFF
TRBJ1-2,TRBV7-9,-,CASSLSRGRDYGYTF
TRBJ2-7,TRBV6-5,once,CASSFDRDFSEQYF
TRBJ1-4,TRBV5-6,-,CASSMKGATDEKLFF
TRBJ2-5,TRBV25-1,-,CASSLTSRGETQYF
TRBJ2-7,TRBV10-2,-,CASSSPWEAGRGYEQYF
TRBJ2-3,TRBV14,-,CASSPRVGAAQDTQYF
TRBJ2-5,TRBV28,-,CASRSGSPETQYF
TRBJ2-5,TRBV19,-,CASSGTRQETQYF
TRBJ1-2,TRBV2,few,CASGGWQRYGYTF
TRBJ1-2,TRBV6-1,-,CASSETGINYGYTF
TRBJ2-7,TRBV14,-,CASSPLRGGALGEQYF
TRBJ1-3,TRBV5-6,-,CASSWGTGALLSGNTIYF
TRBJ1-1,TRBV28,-,CASRKQGATEAFF
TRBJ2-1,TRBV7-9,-,CASSLSGTGLHRGEQFF
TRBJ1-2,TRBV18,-,CASSPKTGGVYGYTF
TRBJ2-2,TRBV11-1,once,CASSFSTSGTGELFF
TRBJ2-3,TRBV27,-,CASSLPSTDTQYF
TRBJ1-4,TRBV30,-,CAWSAGTGRKKLFF
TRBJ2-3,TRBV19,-,CASSNLPGLAGARADTQYF
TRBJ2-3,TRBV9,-,CASSASGGVTDTQYF
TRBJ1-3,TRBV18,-,CASSPLYRGPSGNTIYF
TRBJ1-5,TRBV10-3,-,CAIREDRNQPQHF
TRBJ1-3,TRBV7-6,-,CASSPIVSGSGNTIYF
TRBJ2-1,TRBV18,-,CASSNSGGNNEQFF
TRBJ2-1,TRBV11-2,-,CASSLGDFPAYEQFF
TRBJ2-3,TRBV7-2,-,CASSLGVAGGLSTDTQYF
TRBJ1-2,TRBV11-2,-,CASSFQGGYGYTF
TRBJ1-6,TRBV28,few,CASIKQGLLDRNSPLHF
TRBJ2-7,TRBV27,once,CASSLTYGQGRYF
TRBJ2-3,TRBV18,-,CASSPIQGFTDTQYF
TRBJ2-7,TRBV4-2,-,CASSQDRTSGVLYEQYF
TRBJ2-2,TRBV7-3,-,CASSLRGGANTGELFF
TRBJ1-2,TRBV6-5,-,CASSQDSRPYGYTF
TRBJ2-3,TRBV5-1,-,CASSLELPSTDTQYF
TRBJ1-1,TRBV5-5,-,CASSFGGHTEAFF